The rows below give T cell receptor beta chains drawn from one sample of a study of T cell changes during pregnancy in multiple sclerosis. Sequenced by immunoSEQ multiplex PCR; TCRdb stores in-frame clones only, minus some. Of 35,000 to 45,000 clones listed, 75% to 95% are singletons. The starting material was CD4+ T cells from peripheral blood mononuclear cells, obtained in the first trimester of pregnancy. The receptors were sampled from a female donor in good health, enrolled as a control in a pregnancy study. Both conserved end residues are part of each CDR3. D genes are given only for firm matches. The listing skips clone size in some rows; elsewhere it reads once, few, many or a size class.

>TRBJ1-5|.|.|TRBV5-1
TGCGCCAGCAGCTTTAACACGGGGGGTCAGCCCCAGCATTTT
CASSFNTGGQPQHF
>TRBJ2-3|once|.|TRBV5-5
TGTGCCAGCAGCACCAGGGGTGGCACAGATACGCAGTATTTT
CASSTRGGTDTQYF
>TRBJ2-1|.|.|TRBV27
TGTGCCAGCAGTTTAGAGGAGCAGTCCAATGAGCAGTTCTTC
CASSLEEQSNEQFF
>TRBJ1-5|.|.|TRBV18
TGTGCCAGCTCACCCTACGAGGTTGACAATCAGCCCCAGCATTTT
CASSPYEVDNQPQHF
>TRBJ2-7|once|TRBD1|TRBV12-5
TGTGCTAGTGGTTGGAAGGACCGACAAGGGACAGAAAGCTACGAGCAGTACTTC
CASGWKDRQGTESYEQYF
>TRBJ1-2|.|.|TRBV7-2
TGTGCCAGCAGTTTTCAGAGGGCGGACTATGGCTACACCTTC
CASSFQRADYGYTF
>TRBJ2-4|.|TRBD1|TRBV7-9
TGTGCCAGCAGCCCATCGGGGACAGACCGTTTTGACATTCAGTACTTC
CASSPSGTDRFDIQYF
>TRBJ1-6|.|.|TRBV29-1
TGCAGCGCCCGGAGCTCCTATAATTCACCCCTCCACTTT
CSARSSYNSPLHF
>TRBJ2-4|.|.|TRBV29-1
TGCAGCGTTGACAGCGGCATTCAGTACTTC
CSVDSGIQYF
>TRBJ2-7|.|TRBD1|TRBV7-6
TGTGCCAGCAGCTTAGGGACAGGGTTTGTGGAGCAGTACTTC
CASSLGTGFVEQYF
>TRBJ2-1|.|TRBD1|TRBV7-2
TGTGCCAGCAGCTCCAACGGACAGGCGAACAATGAGCAGTTCTTC
CASSSNGQANNEQFF